These T cell receptor beta chains were read from a single sample in a study of blood T cell repertoires in COVID-19. The protocol was immunoSEQ multiplex PCR, while the TCRdb copy is restricted to in-frame clones and leaves out a portion. Among 150,000 to 250,000 clones listed, roughly 87% were seen once. Source material: PBMCs or T cells enriched from blood (not recorded which). The receptor source for this set is a woman under 40 who had recovered from COVID-19. Both conserved end residues are part of each CDR3. Fields, in order: D gene, V gene, J gene, clone size, CDR3 protein, CDR3 DNA. D genes are given only for firm matches. Size is omitted from some rows. Given values are once, few, many or a class for expanded clones.

.,TRBV12-3/TRBV12-4,TRBJ1-1,.,CASSPPGNTEAFF,TGTGCCAGCAGTCCCCCGGGGAACACTGAAGCTTTCTTT
TRBD1,TRBV6-5,TRBJ2-7,.,CASSRQGMQYF,TGTGCCAGCAGTCGACAGGGTATGCAGTACTTC
.,TRBV6-5,TRBJ1-6,.,CASTPTIDSPLHF,TGTGCCAGCACCCCAACTATTGACTCACCCCTCCACTTT
.,TRBV7-9,TRBJ1-5,.,CASSSTPFQPQHF,TGTGCCAGCAGCTCTACCCCTTTTCAGCCCCAGCATTTT
TRBD2,TRBV4-2,TRBJ2-3,.,CASSPGTTTDTQYF,TGTGCCAGCAGCCCCGGGACTACCACAGATACGCAGTATTTT
.,TRBV20-1,TRBJ1-2,.,CSARRPGGYTF,TGCAGTGCTAGACGCCCGGGTGGCTACACCTTC
.,TRBV6-6,TRBJ1-2,many,CASSLEDRYGYTF,TGTGCCAGCAGTCTAGAGGATCGATATGGCTACACCTTC
.,TRBV19,TRBJ1-2,.,CASSISPGNNYGYTF,TGTGCCAGTAGTATAAGCCCAGGGAATAACTATGGCTACACCTTC
.,TRBV13,TRBJ1-1,.,CASSSTFDTEAFF,TGTGCCAGCAGCTCTACTTTCGACACTGAAGCTTTCTTT
TRBD1,TRBV7-2,TRBJ1-2,.,CASSFRQGNYGYTF,TGTGCCAGCAGCTTCCGACAGGGAAACTATGGCTACACCTTC
.,TRBV6-5,TRBJ2-2,.,CASNRLVTGELFF,TGTGCCAGCAACCGACTAGTAACCGGGGAGCTGTTTTTT
.,TRBV5-8,TRBJ2-6,.,CASSPGRGGSGANVLTF,TGTGCCAGCAGCCCCGGCAGGGGAGGGTCTGGGGCCAACGTCCTGACTTTC
TRBD1,TRBV5-6,TRBJ1-1,.,CASSGTRGQGTEAFF,TGTGCCAGCAGCGGGACCAGGGGACAGGGCACTGAAGCTTTCTTT
.,TRBV4-2,TRBJ1-1,.,CASSHQEMTEAFF,TGTGCCAGCAGCCACCAAGAGATGACTGAAGCTTTCTTT
TRBD1,TRBV5-1,TRBJ1-2,.,CASSPDQTGANYGYTF,TGCGCCAGCAGCCCGGACCAGACAGGGGCCAACTATGGCTACACCTTC
TRBD1,TRBV7-2,TRBJ1-6,.,CASSSGQLNSPLHF,TGTGCCAGCAGCTCGGGACAGCTAAATTCACCCCTCCACTTT
TRBD1,TRBV23-1,TRBJ1-1,.,CASSQGQGANTEAFF,TGCGCCAGCAGTCAAGGCCAGGGGGCCAACACTGAAGCTTTCTTT
.,TRBV7-9,TRBJ1-1,.,CASSLQRTEAFF,TGTGCCAGCAGCTTACAACGGACTGAAGCTTTCTTT
.,TRBV5-1,TRBJ2-5,.,CASSLRQRETQYF,TGCGCCAGCAGCCTTAGACAGCGAGAGACCCAGTACTTC
TRBD2,TRBV15,TRBJ2-7,.,CATRAGTRRHEQYF,TGTGCCACCAGAGCCGGGACTAGAAGACACGAGCAGTACTTC
TRBD1,TRBV30,TRBJ1-2,.,CAWSRTGGDYGYTF,TGTGCCTGGAGTCGTACAGGGGGGGACTATGGCTACACCTTC
.,TRBV5-4,TRBJ2-1,.,CASSLQGLDNEQFF,TGTGCCAGCAGCTTGCAGGGACTGGACAATGAGCAGTTCTTC
.,TRBV29-1,TRBJ1-1,.,CSVGAGIPNTEAFF,TGCAGCGTTGGGGCAGGGATCCCCAACACTGAAGCTTTCTTT
.,TRBV9,TRBJ1-1,.,CASSVTGNTEAFF,TGTGCCAGCAGCGTAACGGGGAACACTGAAGCTTTCTTT
TRBD1,TRBV6-1,TRBJ1-1,.,CASSEGTGRFSAFF,TGTGCCAGCAGTGAGGGGACAGGGCGGTTTTCAGCTTTCTTT
TRBD1,TRBV5-1,TRBJ2-4,.,CASGQGPQNIQYF,TGCGCCAGTGGACAGGGGCCCCAAAACATTCAGTACTTC
TRBD1,TRBV6-2/TRBV6-3,TRBJ2-7,.,CASSYPGQGAYEQYF,TGTGCCAGCAGTTACCCCGGACAGGGCGCCTACGAGCAGTACTTC
.,TRBV30,TRBJ1-2,.,CAWSDNRKRANYGYTF,TGTGCCTGGAGTGATAACAGAAAGAGAGCTAACTATGGCTACACCTTC
TRBD1,TRBV19,TRBJ1-5,few,CASRLGQDYNQPQHF,TGTGCCAGTAGATTGGGACAGGACTACAATCAGCCCCAGCATTTT
.,TRBV6-2/TRBV6-3,TRBJ2-7,.,CASSPPGGDYEQYF,TGTGCCAGCAGCCCTCCGGGGGGCGACTACGAGCAGTACTTC
.,TRBV4-3,TRBJ2-3,.,CASSQGRQALLDTQYF,TGCGCCAGCAGCCAAGGCCGACAGGCTCTACTAGATACGCAGTATTTT
.,TRBV7-3,TRBJ2-1,.,CASSLISLTHDRNNEQFF,TGTGCCAGCAGCTTAATAAGCCTGACACACGATCGGAACAATGAGCAGTTCTTC
.,TRBV7-2,TRBJ1-5,.,CASSQGEYNQPQHF,TGTGCCAGCAGCCAAGGGGAATACAATCAGCCCCAGCATTTT
TRBD1,TRBV5-1,TRBJ1-1,.,CASSTPDRGTEAFF,TGCGCCAGCAGCACCCCAGACAGGGGTACTGAAGCTTTCTTT
.,TRBV3-1/TRBV3-2,TRBJ2-7,.,CASSRGPSEQYF,TGTGCCAGCAGCCGGGGCCCCAGCGAGCAGTACTTC
.,TRBV29-1,TRBJ1-1,once,CSVEHGVDAFF,TGCAGCGTTGAACACGGGGTGGATGCTTTCTTT
.,TRBV29-1,TRBJ1-2,.,CSVVATGGYGYTF,TGCAGCGTTGTCGCGACCGGGGGTTATGGCTACACCTTC
.,TRBV4-3,TRBJ2-1,.,CASSQETGSNEQFF,TGCGCCAGCAGCCAAGAAACGGGTTCCAATGAGCAGTTCTTC
TRBD1,TRBV5-8,TRBJ1-2,.,CASSRDRDYGYTF,TGTGCCAGCAGCAGGGACAGGGACTATGGCTACACCTTC
.,TRBV19,TRBJ2-1,.,CASGRRLLGGEQFF,TGTGCCAGTGGGAGAAGGCTCCTGGGAGGCGAGCAGTTCTTC
TRBD2,TRBV24-1,TRBJ2-1,few,CATSDRLAGSDNEQFF,TGTGCCACCAGTGATCGACTAGCGGGAAGCGACAATGAGCAGTTCTTC
TRBD1,TRBV9,TRBJ1-4,.,CASSVGQGWEKLFF,TGTGCCAGCAGCGTCGGACAGGGATGGGAAAAACTGTTTTTT
.,TRBV3-1/TRBV3-2,TRBJ1-1,.,CASRERTGKNTEAFF,TGTGCCAGCAGAGAAAGAACAGGGAAGAACACTGAAGCTTTCTTT
.,TRBV18,TRBJ1-2,.,CASSPPGQVGYTF,TGTGCCAGCTCACCACCGGGACAAGTAGGCTACACCTTC
TRBD1,TRBV19,TRBJ2-2,.,CASRDDRGTGELFF,TGTGCCTCCAGAGACGACAGGGGCACCGGGGAGCTGTTTTTT
.,TRBV29-1,TRBJ1-4,.,CSVVSASNEKLFF,TGCAGCGTTGTTAGCGCCTCTAATGAAAAACTGTTTTTT
.,TRBV20-1,TRBJ2-5,once,CSARNKETQYF,TGCAGTGCTAGAAACAAAGAGACCCAGTACTTC
.,TRBV10-2,TRBJ2-3,.,CASSFSRGTPGLDTQYF,TGCGCCAGCAGCTTTAGTCGGGGTACCCCCGGTCTGGATACGCAGTATTTT
TRBD2,TRBV7-8,TRBJ2-7,once,CASSFSTSGGYEQYF,TGTGCCAGCAGCTTTTCGACTAGCGGGGGCTACGAGCAGTACTTC
.,TRBV11-1,TRBJ2-7,.,CASSVNRFGAYEQYF,TGTGCCAGCAGCGTTAACAGGTTTGGGGCCTACGAGCAGTACTTC
.,TRBV7-2,TRBJ2-3,.,CASSFGGTDTQYF,TGTGCCAGCAGCTTCGGGGGTACAGATACGCAGTATTTT
.,TRBV2,TRBJ1-5,few,CASREGPGRSNQPQHF,TGTGCCAGCAGAGAGGGCCCGGGTAGGAGCAATCAGCCCCAGCATTTT
TRBD1,TRBV11-3,TRBJ2-4,.,CASRRTGSNIQYF,TGTGCCAGCAGGAGGACAGGGTCGAACATTCAGTACTTC
TRBD2,TRBV6-2/TRBV6-3,TRBJ2-7,.,CASSYSESGGIYEQYF,TGTGCCAGCAGTTACTCGGAAAGCGGGGGTATCTACGAGCAGTACTTC
.,TRBV7-9,TRBJ1-6,few,CASSSNSPLHF,TGTGCCAGCAGCTCAAATTCACCCCTCCACTTT
.,TRBV18,TRBJ1-2,.,CASSPGLRLGYTF,TGTGCCAGCTCACCAGGGCTGCGTCTTGGATACACCTTC
TRBD2,TRBV30,TRBJ2-3,.,CAWSGELMGLARESTDTQYF,TGTGCCTGGAGTGGTGAGCTCATGGGACTAGCGAGAGAAAGCACAGATACGCAGTATTTT
.,TRBV6-5,TRBJ1-4,.,CAAGRQLEKLFF,TGTGCCGCCGGGAGGCAGCTGGAAAAACTGTTTTTT
TRBD2,TRBV4-3,TRBJ2-1,.,CASSQGDSSGIFNEQFF,TGCGCCAGCAGCCAAGGCGACTCTAGCGGGATCTTCAATGAGCAGTTCTTC
.,TRBV11-1,TRBJ2-7,.,CASSLRGAYEQYF,TGTGCCAGCAGCTTACGGGGTGCCTACGAGCAGTACTTC